Presented here are 28 T cell receptor beta chains from one specimen sequenced in a study of neurological immune-mediated disorders. Time point noted: longitudinal time-point 2. TCRdb re-analysed the 5' RACE reads in MiXCR, keeping a single row per CDR3 protein. The profile covers around 50,000 distinct CDR3 sequences, with around 14% appearing a single time and under 5% taken by the ten largest. Material: PBMCs. These receptors came from a male donor with HTLV-1-associated myelopathy (HAM/TSP).

V usage is TRBV19 and J usage is TRBJ1-1; 7 positions match TRBD1. CDR1 is LNHDA and CDR2 is SQIVND in the germline V gene (reference sequence). V lost 4 bases, J lost 4 bases, and 3 bases stayed unmatched. CDR3 length equals 13 residues. The CDR3 nucleotides read TGTGCCAGTAGTACGACAGGGATCACTGAAGCTTTCTTT. Encoded protein: CASSTTGITEAFF.

In this sample, this clonotype turned up many times. This chain uses TRBV12-3 or TRBV12-4 with TRBJ2-5; TRBD1 matches 7 bases. The CDR3 is 16 amino acids. J gave up 2 bases and V 3 bases, and 9 bases lay outside the gene matches. In DNA form, the CDR3 reads TGTGCCAGCAGTTTCTTATCAGGGGGTGATCAAGAGACCCAGTACTTC. It specifies CASSFLSGGDQETQYF.

This clonotype has a count of ten or more. V and J are TRBV5-1 and TRBJ2-7, with D uncertain. There are 12 residues in the CDR3. Germline V lookup: CDR1 SGHRS, CDR2 YFSETQ. Trimming removed 1 base at V and 2 bases at J, with 4 bases between. This chain's CDR3 is CASSLTTYEQYF. The CDR3 nucleotides are TGCGCCAGCAGCTTGACAACCTACGAGCAGTACTTC. Based on the CDR3 plus reference TRBV5-1 and TRBJ2-7, the full variable domain is KAGVTQTPRYLIKTRGQQVTLSCSPISGHRSVSWYQQTPGQGLQFLFEYFSETQRNKGNFPGRFSGRQFSNSRSEMNVSTLELGDSALYLCASSLTTYEQYFGPGTRLTVT.

CDR3 sequence: CSDRWGVLAEQYF. The CDR3 nucleotides are TGCAGTGACAGGTGGGGGGTCCTGGCCGAGCAGTACTTC. The rearrangement uses TRBV20-1 and TRBJ2-7; D perhaps matches TRBD2 (6 bases). Trimming removed 7 bases from V and 6 bases from J, with 19 bases in between. The CDR3 length is 13 residues. Germline-derived CDR1 and CDR2 are DFQATT and SNEGSKA (reference sequence).

This clonotype appeared many times. V usage is TRBV5-1 and J usage is TRBJ2-5; D is possibly TRBD1 or TRBD2 (5 bases each). This CDR3 has 16 residues. With 4 bases removed from V and 0 bases from J, the gap between germline ends came to 16 bases. CDR1 is SGHRS, CDR2 YFSETQ, per germline. CDR3 amino acids: CASSRDTGRHQETQYF. In nucleotides, the CDR3 is TGCGCCAGCAGCCGTGACACGGGACGGCACCAAGAGACCCAGTACTTC.

This clonotype was observed at least ten times. The genes are TRBV20-1 and TRBJ2-2; 7 nucleotides agree with TRBD2. The CDR3 extends over 15 amino acids. With V trimmed by 0 bases and J by 4 bases, 5 bases remained unmatched. Germline V CDR1 and CDR2: DFQATT, SNEGSKA (reference sequence). The CDR3 bases are TGCAGTGCTAGAGATTATAGACTAGCCACCGGGGAGCTGTTTTTT. Residues: CSARDYRLATGELFF.

This clonotype was found many times. The chain employs TRBV3-1 and TRBJ1-3; D gene uncertain. Germline CDR1 is LGHDT and CDR2 is YNNKEL (reference sequence). The CDR3 is made up of 15 amino acids. Trimming pared 1 base from V and 0 bases from J, leaving 7 bases between. CDR3 in amino acids: CASSQGTRSGNTIYF. Here the CDR3 DNA reads TGTGCCAGCAGCCAAGGGACTCGCTCTGGAAACACCATATATTTT. Supplemented by reference TRBV3-1 and TRBJ1-3, the full variable domain reads DTAVSQTPKYLVTQMGNDKSIKCEQNLGHDTMYWYKQDSKKFLKIMFSYNNKELIINETVPNRFSPKSPDKAHLNLHINSLELGDSAVYFCASSQGTRSGNTIYFGEGSWLTVV.

Ten or more counts support this clonotype. This chain connects TRBV12-3 or TRBV12-4 to TRBJ1-6; the match to TRBD1 covers 10 bases. Trimming at V came to 7 bases and at J to 11 bases, leaving 8 bases not matched to a gene. The CDR3 sequence is 14 residues long. CDR3 sequence: CASTLGTGVTPLHF. CDR3 sequence (DNA): TGTGCCAGCACCCTGGGGACAGGGGTGACACCCCTCCACTTT.

This clonotype was counted many times. The chain has TRBV20-1 and TRBJ2-3; D unclear. With 3 bases removed from V and 1 base from J, the gap between germline ends came to 5 bases. CDR3 length equals 12 residues. Germline CDR1 is DFQATT and CDR2 is SNEGSKA (reference sequence). The CDR3 sequence is CSASPGTDTQYF. Written as DNA, the CDR3 is TGCAGTGCTAGCCCTGGCACAGATACGCAGTATTTT.

The sample holds a few counts of this clonotype. The chain couples TRBV20-1 to TRBJ2-3; D perhaps matches TRBD2 (5 bases). The germline V and J ends were trimmed by 2 bases and 2 bases, with 20 bases remaining between them. The germline gives CDR1 DFQATT, CDR2 SNEGSKA (reference sequence). CDR3 length: 17 residues. The CDR3 coding sequence is TGCAGTGCTAGACGGTCGAGCGGTCTAGCAAACACAGATACGCAGTATTTT. Protein: CSARRSSGLANTDTQYF.

The table lists this clonotype with many counts. V is TRBV7-2 and J is TRBJ2-3, with unresolved D. Trimming took off 5 bases at V and 0 bases at J, with 12 bases between the two ends. This CDR3 comprises 15 residues. Germline lookup yields CDR1 SGHTA and CDR2 FQGNSA. The CDR3 here is CASSQVGGSTDTQYF. The CDR3, as DNA: TGTGCCAGCAGCCAGGTGGGCGGTAGCACAGATACGCAGTATTTT. The full variable domain, rest sourced from reference TRBV7-2 and TRBJ2-3, is GAGVSQSPSNKVTEKGKDVELRCDPISGHTALYWYRQSLGQGLEFLIYFQGNSAPDKSGLPSDRFSAERTGGSVSTLTIQRTQQEDSAVYLCASSQVGGSTDTQYFGPGTRLTVL.

This clonotype was seen repeatedly, ten times or more. The rearrangement joins TRBV7-8 to TRBJ2-3, with 7 bases lining up with TRBD2. Germline CDR1 reads SGHVS; CDR2 reads FQNEAQ. This CDR3 region has 15 residues. J lost 0 bases, V lost 5 bases, and 5 bases had no gene match. The CDR3 nucleotides are TGTGCCAGCAGCCAATGGGGGGGGAGCACAGATACGCAGTATTTT. Its protein is CASSQWGGSTDTQYF. The full variable domain, with the rest looked up from reference TRBV7-8 and TRBJ2-3, is GAGVSQSPRYKVAKRGQDVALRCDPISGHVSLFWYQQALGQGPEFLTYFQNEAQLDKSGLPSDRFFAERPEGSVSTLKIQRTQQEDSAVYLCASSQWGGSTDTQYFGPGTRLTVL.

This clonotype was counted many times. The chain employs TRBV3-1 and TRBJ2-1, with D perhaps being TRBD1 or TRBD2 (5 bases each). This CDR3 is 12 amino acids long. CDR1 and CDR2 (germline): LGHDT, YNNKEL (reference sequence). V dropped 3 bases and J dropped 12 bases, with 12 bases sitting between them. The CDR3 DNA follows: TGTGCCAGCAGCCAGGGGACCCAGGGGCAGTTCTTC. Protein product: CASSQGTQGQFF.

This clonotype was observed many times. The rearrangement joins TRBV13 to TRBJ1-3; a weak D match, TRBD1 (6 bases). V lost 5 bases and J lost 7, with 15 bases in between. The CDR3 loop spans 14 amino acids. Germline V gives CDR1 PRHDT, CDR2 FYEKMQ (reference sequence). The CDR3 DNA reads as TGTGCCAGCAGCCAAGGGACATTTGGGAACACCATATATTTT. Its translation is CASSQGTFGNTIYF.

In this sample, this clonotype turned up many times. In nucleotides, the CDR3 is TGTGCCAGCAGCTCCGGGACAGGGCCCAACTACGAGCAGTACTTC. It encodes CASSSGTGPNYEQYF. This rearrangement joins TRBV11-1 to TRBJ2-7; 9 bases are a match to TRBD1. CDR3 length: 15 amino acids. CDR1 is SGHAT, CDR2 FQDESV, per germline (reference sequence). V shed 4 bases, J shed 3 bases, and the junction held 7 bases outside the gene matches.

This clonotype has ten or more counts. The V and J genes are TRBV15 and TRBJ2-7, with D perhaps given as TRBD1 or TRBD2 (5 bases each). CDR1 LNHNV and CDR2 YYDKDF come from the germline V gene (reference sequence). V gave up 0 bases and J gave up 5 bases, with 8 bases separating them. The CDR3 runs 13 residues. CDR3 nucleotide sequence: TGTGCCACCAGCAGAGATCCGGGGCACGAGCAGTACTTC. It codes for CATSRDPGHEQYF. The variable domain in full, with the rest retrieved from reference TRBV15 and TRBJ2-7, is DAMVIQNPRYQVTQFGKPVTLSCSQTLNHNVMYWYQQKSSQAPKLLFHYYDKDFNNEADTPDNFQSRRPNTSFCFLDIRSPGLGDTAMYLCATSRDPGHEQYFGPGTRLTVT.

At least ten counts were recorded for this clonotype. The chain is built from TRBV7-2 and TRBJ1-1; D remains unclear. Germline V gene sequence: CDR1 SGHTA, CDR2 FQGNSA. The CDR3 has 21 amino acids. The V end lost 2 bases, the J end lost 5 bases, and 33 bases lay between the germline ends. The CDR3 sequence: CASSLKNVPWARTGGGTEAFF. The DNA for the CDR3 is TGTGCCAGCAGCTTAAAAAATGTGCCGTGGGCCAGGACTGGCGGCGGAACTGAAGCTTTCTTT.

This clonotype was seen at least ten times. The chain joins TRBV14 to TRBJ2-5, with 8 bases lining up with TRBD2. J was trimmed by 3 bases and V by 1 base; bases with no gene match: 1. The germline gives CDR1 SGHDN, CDR2 FVKESK. The CDR3 consists of 14 residues. CDR3 protein: CASSQGGGKETQYF. Written as DNA, the CDR3 is TGTGCCAGCAGCCAAGGCGGGGGGAAAGAGACCCAGTACTTC.

This clonotype was seen at least ten times. The chain uses TRBV5-1 and TRBJ2-2; 11 positions agree with TRBD2. Trimming at V came to 4 bases and at J to 0 bases, leaving 11 bases not matched to a gene. The CDR3 sequence is 19 residues long. Germline loops: CDR1 SGHRS, CDR2 YFSETQ. The CDR3 DNA is TGCGCCAGCAGCCCCCGGCCACTAGCGGGGGCGGCGAACACCGGGGAGCTGTTTTTT. Protein sequence: CASSPRPLAGAANTGELFF.

This clonotype was observed at least ten times. The V and J genes are TRBV7-9 and TRBJ1-2; 9 nucleotides agree with TRBD1. V lost 3 bases and J lost 6; bases outside the gene matches: 8. CDR3 length equals 15 residues. Germline CDR1 SEHNR, CDR2 FQNEAQ (reference sequence). The CDR3 bases are TGTGCCAGCAGCTTCGAGGGACAGGGAATGGATGGCTACACCTTC. Translation: CASSFEGQGMDGYTF.

This clonotype was found many times. The CDR3 DNA is TGTGCCAGCAGCCAATCCCTCATCAAGACCCAGTACTTC. Its protein product is CASSQSLIKTQYF. The gene calls are TRBV3-1 and TRBJ2-5; D remains unclear. The CDR3 totals 13 residues. The V and J ends lost 2 bases and 6 bases respectively, with 10 bases between them. The germline V gene encodes CDR1 LGHDT and CDR2 YNNKEL (reference sequence).

Turning to this clonotype: This may be a read error, as it is one base from a much larger clone. The chain links TRBV6-6 to TRBJ2-7; 8 nucleotides agree with TRBD1. Germline CDR1 is MNHNY and CDR2 is SVGAGI (reference sequence). The V and J ends lost 9 bases and 6 bases, in that order; junction bases with no gene match: 10. This CDR3 has 13 amino acids. CDR3 sequence reads: CASRTGNPAEQYF. Written as DNA, the CDR3 is TGTGCCAGTCGGACAGGGAATCCTGCCGAGCAGTACTTC.

J is TRBJ1-1 and V is TRBV18; perhaps TRBD1 as D (6 bases). CDR3 length equals 13 residues. The germline V gene has CDR1 KGHSH and CDR2 LQKENI. V was pared by 5 bases and J by 1 base, with 8 bases between. The CDR3 DNA follows: TGTGCCAGCTCAACGGGACAGAACACTGAAGCTTTCTTT. Residues: CASSTGQNTEAFF. Together with reference TRBV18 and TRBJ1-1, the CDR3 gives the full variable domain: NAGVMQNPRHLVRRRGQEARLRCSPMKGHSHVYWYRQLPEEGLKFMVYLQKENIIDESGMPKERFSAEFPKEGPSILRIQQVVRGDSAAYFCASSTGQNTEAFFGQGTRLTVV.

The table lists this clonotype with many counts. CDR3 sequence: CSASIGTGSPYEQYF. The CDR3 nucleotides are TGCAGTGCAAGTATCGGGACAGGGTCCCCCTACGAGCAGTACTTC. This chain links TRBV20-1 with TRBJ2-7; 9 bases are shared with TRBD1. The CDR3 runs to 15 residues. The ends lost 6 bases at V and 2 bases at J; junction bases unmatched: 11. Germline loops: CDR1 DFQATT, CDR2 SNEGSKA (reference sequence).

Comment on this clonotype: It is unclear where the CDR3 begins or ends on the DNA, so no DNA is shown, and the CDR3 is as TCRdb lists it. The V call is TRBV7-2, the J call TRBJ2-3; the table assigns TRBD1, which was not confirmed against the DNA. Germline CDR1 SGHTA, CDR2 FQGNSA. The CDR3 is made up of 21 amino acids, end residues included. CDR3 amino acids: CASSFYICSAPVGGRSDTQYF.

As to this clonotype: At one of its ends the junction is not consistent with the germline gene, which may arise from a read error. The chain links TRBV7-2 to TRBJ1-1; D possibly corresponds to TRBD1 (5 bases). Germline assignment: CDR1 SGHTA and CDR2 FQGNSA. The CDR3 runs to 15 residues. The CDR3 sequence is CASSLIGQGSTGAFF. Here the CDR3 DNA reads TGTGCCAGCAGCTTAATTGGGCAGGGTAGCACTGGAGCTTTCTTT.

Concerning this clonotype: A much larger clone sits a single nucleotide away, making a read error possible. V gene TRBV29-1 combines with J gene TRBJ2-5, with D hard to call. Trimming pared 7 bases from V and 2 bases from J, leaving 14 bases between. CDR1 SQVTM and CDR2 ANQGSEA come from the germline V gene. The CDR3 is 13 residues long. CDR3 nucleotide sequence: TGCAGCGCCCATGACCAGCTTCAAGAGACCCAGTACTTC. As protein: CSAHDQLQETQYF.

This clonotype was recorded a few times. V is TRBV5-6 and J is TRBJ2-7, with TRBD2 as a possible D gene (6 bases). The V and J ends lost 5 bases and 6 bases respectively, with 12 bases between them. The CDR3 has 12 amino acids. The germline V gene encodes CDR1 SGHDT and CDR2 YYEEEE. CDR3 loop: CASSAGSAEQYF. In DNA form, the CDR3 reads TGTGCCAGCAGTGCGGGGTCTGCCGAGCAGTACTTC.